This T cell receptor beta chain comes out of a study of CD4 T cells in relation to SARS-CoV-2 and coronaviruses (dated by TCRdb to about 2021). Regarding the complete study: Using patient-derived lymphoblastoid cell lines, the shared crossreactive spike epitopes were mapped to their HLA restriction. At the level of individual TCR clonotypes, the study measured memory CD4+ T cell crossreactivity between SARS-CoV-2 spike protein and common cold coronavirus spike proteins. The Adaptive Biotechnologies TCR-sequencing kit was used to sequence samples from a few pre-COVID donors and the naive versus memory experiments, whereas other data were Illumina-based. Expansion assays from other donors in the study were sequenced with a different, Illumina-based TCR-beta assay. Study-wide conclusions, independent of this receptor: Because the crossreactivity analysis focused on spike protein, crossreactivity against other viral proteins was not assessed. Naive versus memory sequencing indicated the assay detects memory recall responses rather than primary responses primed during culture. Memory CD4+ clonotypes crossrecognizing SARS-CoV-2 and at least one common cold coronavirus spike were found in around 65% of donors. Significantly weaker SARS-CoV-2-driven expansion was shown by crossreactive clones than by monoreactive clones, consistent with antigenic imprinting. The study was constrained by small numbers of patients and of tested TCRs. No donor contributed both pre-pandemic and post-infection samples, which limited tracing the source of pre-existing responses.

DNA from uncultured naive and memory CD4+ T cells underwent immunoSEQ TCR-beta sequencing at deep resolution. As for the original processing: Preprocessing removed nonproductive sequences and CDR3s not starting with C, not ending with F or W, or shorter than 7 amino acids. Cultured and uncultured naive and memory CD4+ repertoires were searched for CDR3s previously identified as spike- and CEF-reactive. Pairwise Levenshtein distance, computed with the stringdist R package after three terminal residues were trimmed from each end, was used as the measure of CDR3 homology. TCRdb obtained this table from immuneACCESS and retained in-frame rearrangements with V and J assigned. These tables miss some clones; where compared with another copy, unresolved V genes account for less than half of the shortfall, and the remainder is unexplained. D and trimming come from the DNA, and the V and J calls and clone size come from that table. The sample data list approximately 59,000 clones, and approximately 87% of these were observed just once. Together, the top ten hold 1.6% of the sample.

This clone is a singleton in its sample. The clone's antigen remains unknown. No base quality information exists; no much larger clone differs at one position. CD4+ T cells from unexposed donors were collected before the COVID-19 pandemic (2011-2018). Naive and memory CD4+ T cells were separated from cryopreserved PBMCs by CD4 enrichment followed by EasySep naive CD4+ T cell enrichment. Leukapheresis product for the unexposed donors was purchased commercially. Ficoll-Paque PLUS gradient centrifugation was used to isolate PBMCs from either whole blood or leukapheresis product. PBMCs were either cryopreserved at -140 degrees C or used fresh in the expansion assay. The QIAamp Micro DNA Kit was used to extract genomic DNA from the CD4+ T cells. Germline trimming: 5 bases from V, 1 base from J; junction bases outside gene matches: 13. Counted from cysteine to phenylalanine, this CDR3 has 18 amino acids. Only the CDR3 DNA is retained, 54 bases long and in frame from the first base. Taken from the germline V gene, the CDR1 and CDR2 loops are KGHDR and SFDVKD.

Sequencing was done on a sample of memory CD4+ T cells from PBMCs. According to the study, the label for this sample's cell subset or site signals: memory (non-naive) CD4+ T cells. This sequence originates from a human donor in good health. Recombination connected TRBV24-1 to TRBJ2-1; 7 bases in the middle match TRBD2. The CDR3 corresponds to CATSGTGAGVGSYNEQFF. The DNA sequence is TGTGCCACCAGTGGGACTGGGGCGGGAGTGGGGTCCTACAATGAGCAGTTCTTC.